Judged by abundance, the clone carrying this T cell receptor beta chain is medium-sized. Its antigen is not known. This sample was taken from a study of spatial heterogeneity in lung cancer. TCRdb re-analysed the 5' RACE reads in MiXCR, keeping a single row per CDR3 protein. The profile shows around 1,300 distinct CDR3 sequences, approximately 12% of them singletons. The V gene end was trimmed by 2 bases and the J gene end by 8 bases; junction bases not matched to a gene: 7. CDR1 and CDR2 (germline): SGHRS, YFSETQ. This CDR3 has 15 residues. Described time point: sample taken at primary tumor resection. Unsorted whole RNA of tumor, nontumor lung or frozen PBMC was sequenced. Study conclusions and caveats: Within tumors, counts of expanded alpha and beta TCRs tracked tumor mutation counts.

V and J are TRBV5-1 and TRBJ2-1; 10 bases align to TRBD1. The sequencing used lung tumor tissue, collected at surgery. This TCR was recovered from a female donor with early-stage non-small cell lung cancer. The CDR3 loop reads CASSFTGTGEDEQFF. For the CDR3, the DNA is TGCGCCAGCAGCTTTACCGGGACAGGGGAGGATGAGCAGTTCTTC.